The 11 T cell receptor beta chains below all came from one sample that was sequenced in a study of blood T cell repertoires in COVID-19. TCRdb keeps only in-frame clones here, not all; method: immunoSEQ multiplex PCR. Counted here are approximately 89,000 clones, approximately 92% occurring once; the ten biggest clones make up roughly 5.9%. Sequencing input: peripheral blood. The receptor set was obtained from a woman aged 60-75 years with active COVID-19.

V usage is TRBV28 and J usage is TRBJ2-6; no firm D call. The CDR3 spans 15 residues. V was trimmed by 4 bases and J by 0 bases, leaving 7 bases between them. Germline V gene data show CDR1 as MDHEN and CDR2 as SYDVKM. CDR3 in DNA: TGTGCCAGCAGTTCAACACACTCTGGGGCCAACGTCCTGACTTTC. It yields the protein CASSSTHSGANVLTF.

The rearrangement links TRBV28 to TRBJ1-6; D not certain. Germline-derived CDR1 and CDR2 are MDHEN and SYDVKM. V shed 6 bases and J shed 0 bases, with 9 bases lying between them. The CDR3 runs 15 residues. CDR3: CASRVPSSYNSPLHF. For the CDR3, the DNA is TGTGCCAGCAGAGTGCCCAGCTCCTATAATTCACCCCTCCACTTT.

This clone was detected once. The V and J genes are TRBV7-9 and TRBJ1-3; no firm D call. V lost 1 base and J lost 0, with 7 bases in between. Germline-derived CDR1 and CDR2 are SEHNR and FQNEAQ (reference sequence). The CDR3 extends over 15 amino acids. CDR3 residues: CASSLGSLSGNTIYF. The CDR3 DNA sequence: TGTGCCAGCAGCTTAGGCTCACTCTCTGGAAACACCATATATTTT.

The chain uses TRBV3-1 (or the pseudogene TRBV3-2) and TRBJ2-1; tentative D call: TRBD1 (6 bases). CDR1 and CDR2 from the germline V gene are LGHDT and YNNKEL (reference sequence). V shed 2 bases and J shed 6 bases, with 11 bases lying between them. This CDR3 comprises 14 residues. The CDR3 DNA is TGTGCCAGCAGCCAAACACAGGGACGCAATGAGCAGTTCTTC. This translates into CASSQTQGRNEQFF.

The chain has TRBV10-2 and TRBJ2-7, with D possibly TRBD1 on 8 matching bases. Trimming pared 5 bases from V and 4 bases from J, leaving 15 bases between. Germline values: CDR1 WSHSY, CDR2 SAAADI. The CDR3 has 14 amino acids. CDR3 bases: TGCGCCAGCAGTCGAACAGGGGGGGGGTACGAGCAGTACTTC. Its protein product is CASSRTGGGYEQYF.

The chain uses TRBV5-1 and TRBJ2-1; D unclear. From germline, CDR1 is SGHRS and CDR2 YFSETQ. CDR3 size: 13 residues. Trimming stripped 9 bases from V and 5 bases from J, with 15 bases between. This chain's CDR3 is CATSESNNNEQFF. CDR3 DNA: TGCGCCACCTCTGAATCCAACAACAATGAGCAGTTCTTC.

V and J are TRBV5-6 and TRBJ1-5, with 7 bases identical to TRBD1. The CDR3 is made up of 13 amino acids. Trimming cost V 4 bases and J 6 bases; bases outside gene matches: 4. Germline assignment: CDR1 SGHDT and CDR2 YYEEEE. The CDR3 sequence: CASSDRVGQPQHF. The CDR3 coding sequence is TGTGCCAGCAGCGACAGGGTCGGTCAGCCCCAGCATTTT.

The V and J genes are TRBV9 and TRBJ2-1; 9 bases line up with TRBD2. Losses at the gene ends were 3 bases for V and 3 bases for J; bases not matched to a gene: 4. Germline V CDR1 and CDR2: SGDLS, YYNGEE. The CDR3 loop spans 15 amino acids. CDR3 residues: CASSAGTSFYNEQFF. CDR3 DNA: TGTGCCAGCAGCGCCGGGACTAGCTTCTACAATGAGCAGTTCTTC.

This clone is a singleton in its sample. The chain links TRBV28 to TRBJ2-2, with 9 nucleotides matching TRBD1. The CDR3 runs to 14 residues. With V trimmed by 10 bases and J by 6 bases, 9 bases remained unmatched. Germline loops: CDR1 MDHEN, CDR2 SYDVKM. CDR3 coding DNA: TGTGCCACCTCTCGGACAGGGGATTCCGGGGAGCTGTTTTTT. Its protein is CATSRTGDSGELFF.

The chain recombines TRBV5-6 with TRBJ2-1, with D possibly TRBD2 on 6 matching bases. Trimming removed 5 bases at V and 1 base at J, with 16 bases between. This CDR3 region has 16 residues. Germline CDR1 and CDR2: SGHDT and YYEEEE. For the CDR3, the DNA is TGTGCCAGCAGACCCGGGACTCCTGCGTCCTACAATGAGCAGTTCTTC. Translated: CASRPGTPASYNEQFF.

This chain joins TRBV5-6 and TRBJ1-3; the D is unclear. The CDR3 runs to 16 residues. V was cut by 1 base and J by 1 base, with 12 bases left in between. From germline, CDR1 is SGHDT and CDR2 YYEEEE. The CDR3 region has the DNA TGTGCCAGCAGCTTGACTTGGGCCTCATCTGGAAACACCATATATTTT. Amino acids: CASSLTWASSGNTIYF.